A selection of T cell receptor beta chains follows, all from one sample in a study of T cell responses to AZD1222 COVID-19 vaccine. Measured with immunoSEQ multiplex PCR; TCRdb has only the in-frame clones, and not every one. This repertoire shows 110,000 to 150,000 clones, approximately 90% found once; its top ten account for about 4.4%. The sequenced sample was peripheral blood, obtained on day 0 of AZD1222 vaccination. The receptors originated from an adult in good health. Both conserved end residues are part of each CDR3. The D gene is left open where the match is weak. Clone size appears in some rows only: once, few, many, or a class for an expanded clone.

clone_size: few; j_call: TRBJ2-7; v_call: TRBV2; d_call: TRBD1; cdr3_aa: CASTRRGQVSYEQYF; cdr3_nt: TGTGCCAGCACCCGAAGGGGACAGGTTTCCTACGAGCAGTACTTC
clone_size: once; j_call: TRBJ1-5; v_call: TRBV7-9; d_call: .; cdr3_aa: CASSLGAGSHGSQPQHF; cdr3_nt: TGTGCCAGCAGCTTAGGCGCCGGGAGTCACGGTAGTCAGCCCCAGCATTTT
clone_size: once; j_call: TRBJ1-2; v_call: TRBV7-9; d_call: TRBD1; cdr3_aa: CASSLRGPHSNYGYTF; cdr3_nt: TGTGCCAGCAGCTTAAGGGGGCCCCATTCCAACTATGGCTACACCTTC
clone_size: .; j_call: TRBJ1-1; v_call: TRBV6-5; d_call: .; cdr3_aa: CASSYSKGGGSEAFF; cdr3_nt: TGTGCCAGCAGTTACTCAAAGGGTGGGGGCTCTGAAGCTTTCTTT
clone_size: .; j_call: TRBJ2-1; v_call: TRBV11-3; d_call: TRBD2; cdr3_aa: CASSFSAGGTGEQFF; cdr3_nt: TGTGCCAGCAGCTTCTCCGCGGGGGGGACCGGTGAGCAGTTCTTC
clone_size: .; j_call: TRBJ2-3; v_call: TRBV7-9; d_call: TRBD2; cdr3_aa: CASSSRLAGGPGTDTQYF; cdr3_nt: TGTGCCAGCAGCTCACGACTAGCGGGGGGGCCGGGCACAGATACGCAGTATTTT
clone_size: .; j_call: TRBJ1-5; v_call: TRBV6-5; d_call: .; cdr3_aa: CANELLNQPQHF; cdr3_nt: TGTGCCAACGAACTCCTCAATCAGCCCCAGCATTTT
clone_size: .; j_call: TRBJ2-7; v_call: TRBV28; d_call: .; cdr3_aa: CASRAGTPVYEQYF; cdr3_nt: TGTGCCAGCAGGGCCGGGACACCCGTCTACGAGCAGTACTTC
clone_size: .; j_call: TRBJ1-4; v_call: TRBV2; d_call: .; cdr3_aa: CASRLGRYEKLFF; cdr3_nt: TGTGCCAGCCGATTGGGGAGGTATGAAAAACTGTTTTTT
clone_size: once; j_call: TRBJ1-1; v_call: TRBV2; d_call: .; cdr3_aa: CASSAEGSTEAFF; cdr3_nt: TGTGCCAGCAGTGCAGAGGGTAGCACTGAAGCTTTCTTT
clone_size: .; j_call: TRBJ1-4; v_call: TRBV7-3; d_call: TRBD1; cdr3_aa: CASSPGQGRYEKLFF; cdr3_nt: TGTGCCAGCAGCCCCGGACAGGGGAGATATGAAAAACTGTTTTTT
clone_size: .; j_call: TRBJ2-3; v_call: TRBV6-4; d_call: .; cdr3_aa: CASSRQPRGSTDTQYF; cdr3_nt: TGTGCCAGCAGCAGGCAGCCCCGGGGTAGCACAGATACGCAGTATTTT
clone_size: .; j_call: TRBJ1-1; v_call: TRBV18; d_call: .; cdr3_aa: CASAGPVNTEAFF; cdr3_nt: TGTGCCAGCGCTGGGCCGGTGAACACTGAAGCTTTCTTT
clone_size: .; j_call: TRBJ2-1; v_call: TRBV7-9; d_call: TRBD1; cdr3_aa: CASSRQGRRNEQFF; cdr3_nt: TGTGCCAGCAGCCGACAGGGCCGCCGCAATGAGCAGTTCTTC
clone_size: .; j_call: TRBJ1-2; v_call: TRBV30; d_call: TRBD1; cdr3_aa: CAWRPKGAYGYTF; cdr3_nt: TGTGCCTGGAGACCCAAGGGGGCCTATGGCTACACCTTC
clone_size: .; j_call: TRBJ1-2; v_call: TRBV7-9; d_call: .; cdr3_aa: CASSGAGLPGGYTF; cdr3_nt: TGTGCCAGTTCGGGGGCGGGACTGCCCGGGGGCTACACCTTC
clone_size: .; j_call: TRBJ2-3; v_call: TRBV27; d_call: .; cdr3_aa: CASRTGVRDTQYF; cdr3_nt: TGTGCCAGCAGAACGGGAGTGAGAGATACGCAGTATTTT
clone_size: .; j_call: TRBJ1-2; v_call: TRBV6-6; d_call: TRBD1; cdr3_aa: CASAGTVPPGRNGYTF; cdr3_nt: TGTGCCAGCGCTGGGACAGTCCCACCCGGAAGGAATGGCTACACCTTC
clone_size: .; j_call: TRBJ2-1; v_call: TRBV30; d_call: TRBD2; cdr3_aa: CAWSASGEYNEQFF; cdr3_nt: TGTGCCTGGAGTGCTAGCGGAGAATACAATGAGCAGTTCTTC
clone_size: .; j_call: TRBJ2-1; v_call: TRBV15; d_call: .; cdr3_aa: CATSSEREMGYNEQFF; cdr3_nt: TGTGCCACCAGCAGCGAACGGGAGATGGGATACAATGAGCAGTTCTTC
clone_size: once; j_call: TRBJ2-7; v_call: TRBV2; d_call: TRBD1; cdr3_aa: CASTPGQELEQYF; cdr3_nt: TGTGCCAGCACCCCGGGACAGGAATTAGAGCAGTACTTC
clone_size: .; j_call: TRBJ2-1; v_call: TRBV11-1; d_call: .; cdr3_aa: CASSLDGPYNEQFF; cdr3_nt: TGTGCCAGCAGTTTGGACGGTCCCTACAATGAGCAGTTCTTC
clone_size: .; j_call: TRBJ1-2; v_call: TRBV18; d_call: .; cdr3_aa: CASSRGGGYTF; cdr3_nt: TGTGCCAGCTCACGAGGGGGTGGCTACACCTTC
clone_size: .; j_call: TRBJ2-2; v_call: TRBV7-6; d_call: .; cdr3_aa: CASSPDGGELFF; cdr3_nt: TGTGCCAGCAGCCCGGACGGCGGGGAGCTGTTTTTT
clone_size: .; j_call: TRBJ2-7; v_call: TRBV30; d_call: .; cdr3_aa: CAWRRDTVGYEQYF; cdr3_nt: TGTGCCTGGAGGCGAGACACAGTAGGTTACGAGCAGTACTTC
clone_size: .; j_call: TRBJ2-1; v_call: TRBV7-2; d_call: .; cdr3_aa: CASSGGLRSYNEQFF; cdr3_nt: TGTGCCAGCAGTGGGGGGTTAAGGTCCTACAATGAGCAGTTCTTC
clone_size: once; j_call: TRBJ1-2; v_call: TRBV4-1; d_call: TRBD1; cdr3_aa: CASSLQAGTGLNYGYTF; cdr3_nt: TGCGCCAGCAGCCTGCAGGCTGGGACAGGGTTAAACTATGGCTACACCTTC
clone_size: .; j_call: TRBJ2-2; v_call: TRBV25-1; d_call: TRBD2; cdr3_aa: CASRGRVYTGELFF; cdr3_nt: TGTGCCAGCAGGGGGAGGGTGTACACCGGGGAGCTGTTTTTT
clone_size: .; j_call: TRBJ2-5; v_call: TRBV27; d_call: TRBD2; cdr3_aa: CASKQGLAIQETQYF; cdr3_nt: TGTGCCAGCAAACAGGGACTAGCGATTCAAGAGACCCAGTACTTC
clone_size: .; j_call: TRBJ2-7; v_call: TRBV10-2; d_call: .; cdr3_aa: CASSEVRDNEQYF; cdr3_nt: TGCGCCAGCAGTGAAGTTCGGGACAACGAGCAGTACTTC
clone_size: few; j_call: TRBJ2-2; v_call: TRBV5-5; d_call: .; cdr3_aa: CASSLAAIGELFF; cdr3_nt: TGTGCCAGCAGCTTGGCGGCAATCGGGGAGCTGTTTTTT
clone_size: .; j_call: TRBJ2-7; v_call: TRBV19; d_call: .; cdr3_aa: CASTLEAGNSYEQYF; cdr3_nt: TGTGCCAGTACACTCGAAGCAGGGAACTCCTACGAGCAGTACTTC
clone_size: .; j_call: TRBJ2-7; v_call: TRBV11-1; d_call: .; cdr3_aa: CASSRRSKSYEQYF; cdr3_nt: TGTGCCAGCAGCCGACGATCAAAATCCTACGAGCAGTACTTC
clone_size: .; j_call: TRBJ1-3; v_call: TRBV10-3; d_call: .; cdr3_aa: CAIKGGKSGNTIYF; cdr3_nt: TGTGCCATCAAAGGGGGAAAGTCTGGAAACACCATATATTTT
clone_size: .; j_call: TRBJ2-1; v_call: TRBV27; d_call: TRBD2; cdr3_aa: CASSRGLAVNNEQFF; cdr3_nt: TGTGCCAGCAGTCGGGGACTAGCGGTTAACAATGAGCAGTTCTTC
clone_size: few; j_call: TRBJ2-7; v_call: TRBV4-1; d_call: .; cdr3_aa: CASSVVEGSSYEQYF; cdr3_nt: TGCGCCAGCAGCGTGGTTGAGGGGAGCTCCTACGAGCAGTACTTC
clone_size: .; j_call: TRBJ1-1; v_call: TRBV28; d_call: .; cdr3_aa: CASSSNRLNTEAFF; cdr3_nt: TGTGCCAGCAGTTCAAACAGGTTGAACACTGAAGCTTTCTTT
clone_size: .; j_call: TRBJ1-2; v_call: TRBV11-2; d_call: .; cdr3_aa: CASSLRGNYGYTF; cdr3_nt: TGTGCCAGCAGCTTACGTGGGAACTATGGCTACACCTTC
clone_size: once; j_call: TRBJ2-3; v_call: TRBV20-1; d_call: .; cdr3_aa: CSASLTDTQYF; cdr3_nt: TGCAGTGCTAGTCTCACAGATACGCAGTATTTT
clone_size: .; j_call: TRBJ1-1; v_call: TRBV6-5; d_call: TRBD1; cdr3_aa: CASRPRGYGTEAFF; cdr3_nt: TGTGCCAGCAGACCCAGGGGGTATGGCACTGAAGCTTTCTTT
clone_size: once; j_call: TRBJ2-5; v_call: TRBV27; d_call: TRBD2; cdr3_aa: CASSFLSGVQETQYF; cdr3_nt: TGTGCCAGCAGTTTTCTTAGCGGGGTGCAAGAGACCCAGTACTTC
clone_size: .; j_call: TRBJ1-2; v_call: TRBV5-1; d_call: .; cdr3_aa: CASSLAEDLYGYTF; cdr3_nt: TGCGCCAGCAGCTTGGCCGAGGATTTGTATGGCTACACCTTC
clone_size: .; j_call: TRBJ1-1; v_call: TRBV7-2; d_call: TRBD1; cdr3_aa: CASTLQVGQGQTFF; cdr3_nt: TGTGCCAGCACCCTTCAGGTCGGACAGGGCCAGACTTTCTTT
clone_size: .; j_call: TRBJ2-1; v_call: TRBV7-3; d_call: .; cdr3_aa: CASRPLGTSSYNEQFF; cdr3_nt: TGTGCCAGCAGACCCCTCGGGACATCATCATACAATGAGCAGTTCTTC
clone_size: .; j_call: TRBJ1-1; v_call: TRBV2; d_call: TRBD1; cdr3_aa: CASSAQGWKNTEAFF; cdr3_nt: TGTGCCAGCAGTGCACAGGGGTGGAAGAACACTGAAGCTTTCTTT
clone_size: .; j_call: TRBJ2-3; v_call: TRBV5-1; d_call: TRBD2; cdr3_aa: CASSLVVAGDPDTQYF; cdr3_nt: TGCGCCAGCAGCTTGGTTGTAGCGGGAGATCCAGATACGCAGTATTTT
clone_size: few; j_call: TRBJ1-2; v_call: TRBV6-5; d_call: .; cdr3_aa: CASRDPAGTIYGYTF; cdr3_nt: TGTGCCAGCAGGGACCCAGCGGGTACTATCTATGGCTACACCTTC
clone_size: few; j_call: TRBJ2-7; v_call: TRBV5-5; d_call: .; cdr3_aa: CASSLDISSYEQYF; cdr3_nt: TGTGCCAGCAGCTTGGATATAAGCTCCTACGAGCAGTACTTC
clone_size: few; j_call: TRBJ1-1; v_call: TRBV27; d_call: .; cdr3_aa: CASSFSDPGTEAFF; cdr3_nt: TGTGCCAGCAGTTTTTCGGACCCAGGCACTGAAGCTTTCTTT
clone_size: .; j_call: TRBJ1-1; v_call: TRBV12-3/TRBV12-4; d_call: .; cdr3_aa: CASSLSFLGAFF; cdr3_nt: TGTGCCAGCAGCCTTAGCTTTCTTGGGGCTTTCTTT
clone_size: .; j_call: TRBJ2-3; v_call: TRBV9; d_call: .; cdr3_aa: CASSGGGTDTQYF; cdr3_nt: TGTGCCAGCAGCGGGGGCGGCACAGATACGCAGTATTTT
clone_size: .; j_call: TRBJ1-5; v_call: TRBV18; d_call: TRBD1; cdr3_aa: CASSPAGGDQPQHF; cdr3_nt: TGTGCCAGCTCACCGGCAGGGGGTGATCAGCCCCAGCATTTT
clone_size: few; j_call: TRBJ2-3; v_call: TRBV5-1; d_call: .; cdr3_aa: CASSTGGVRDTQYF; cdr3_nt: TGCGCCAGCAGCACCGGTGGAGTCAGAGATACGCAGTATTTT
clone_size: .; j_call: TRBJ2-7; v_call: TRBV27; d_call: .; cdr3_aa: CASSFFKGPYEQYF; cdr3_nt: TGTGCCAGCAGTTTTTTTAAGGGCCCCTACGAGCAGTACTTC